The 18 T cell receptor beta chains in this list originate from one sample, sequenced in a study of OX40 agonist ivuxolimab in advanced cancers. TCRdb's copy holds only in-frame clones and misses some; the assay was immunoSEQ multiplex PCR. Of about 20,000 clones in the sample, 80% to 90% were seen once. The sequencing here drew on CD4+ or CD8+ T cells sorted from blood, taken in a trial of the OX40 agonist ivuxolimab. Source of these receptors: an adult with an advanced solid tumor such as melanoma, head and neck, liver or kidney cancer.

The J gene is TRBJ2-2, the V gene TRBV15; D gene ambiguous. Germline CDR1 and CDR2: LNHNV and YYDKDF (reference sequence). This CDR3 has 12 residues. Trimming removed 5 bases from V and 3 bases from J, with 4 bases in between. DNA of the CDR3: TGTGCCACCAGCTTAGACACCGGGGAGCTGTTTTTT. It yields the protein CATSLDTGELFF.

This clone is medium-sized within its sample. The chain uses TRBV7-9 and TRBJ1-1, with D maybe TRBD1 (6 bases). CDR1 and CDR2 (germline): SEHNR, FQNEAQ (reference sequence). The CDR3 is 13 amino acids. V lost 5 bases and J 4 bases, leaving 11 bases between the germline ends. The CDR3 sequence is CASSTQGITEAFF. DNA of the CDR3: TGTGCCAGCAGCACACAGGGAATCACTGAAGCTTTCTTT. Complete variable domain (other parts from reference TRBV7-9 and TRBJ1-1): DTGVSQNPRHKITKRGQNVTFRCDPISEHNRLYWYRQTLGQGPEFLTYFQNEAQLEKSRLLSDRFSAERPKGSFSTLEIQRTEQGDSAMYLCASSTQGITEAFFGQGTRLTVV.

The chain links TRBV4-1 to TRBJ1-1; 10 nucleotides agree with TRBD1. Per germline, CDR1 MGHRA and CDR2 YSYEKL. V lost 3 bases and J lost 0; bases outside the gene matches: 7. The CDR3 runs 17 residues. For the CDR3, the DNA is TGCGCCAGCAGCCAGATCGGGACAGGGGCCTTGAACACTGAAGCTTTCTTT. Translated: CASSQIGTGALNTEAFF.

The chain couples TRBV7-3 to TRBJ2-1; 9 bases are a match to TRBD1. V lost 5 bases to trimming and J lost 7 bases; unmatched junction nucleotides: 6. Germline V gene lookup returns CDR1 SGHTA and CDR2 FQGTGA. The CDR3 sequence is 14 residues long. The CDR3 sequence is CASSVIGTGNEQFF. For the CDR3, the DNA is TGTGCCAGCAGCGTCATAGGGACAGGGAATGAGCAGTTCTTC. The variable domain in full, with the rest retrieved from reference TRBV7-3 and TRBJ2-1, is GAGVSQTPSNKVTEKGKYVELRCDPISGHTALYWYRQSLGQGPEFLIYFQGTGAADDSGLPNDRFFAVRPEGSVSTLKIQRTERGDSAVYLCASSVIGTGNEQFFGPGTRLTVL.

This chain connects TRBV20-1 to TRBJ2-1; 7 bases are shared with TRBD2. The CDR3 length is 11 residues. CDR1 DFQATT and CDR2 SNEGSKA come from the germline V gene (reference sequence). The V and J ends lost 8 bases and 6 bases, in that order; junction bases with no gene match: 4. The CDR3 reads CSRLAGNEQFF. The CDR3 coding sequence is TGCAGTAGACTAGCCGGCAATGAGCAGTTCTTC.

The rearrangement links TRBV9 to TRBJ2-3; 10 nucleotides agree with TRBD2. The CDR3 is made up of 16 amino acids. Looked up from germline, CDR1 is SGDLS and CDR2 is YYNGEE. The V gene end was trimmed by 3 bases and the J gene end by 4 bases; junction bases not matched to a gene: 8. The CDR3 bases are TGTGCCAGCAGCGCCCCTAGCGGGGGAAGTGCAGATACGCAGTATTTT. It yields the protein CASSAPSGGSADTQYF.

This clone has just one count. V and J are TRBV12-5 and TRBJ2-2; D remains ambiguous. Germline V gene lookup returns CDR1 LGHNT and CDR2 FRNRAP. This CDR3 spans 15 amino acids. Trimming cost V 3 bases and J 0 bases, with 8 bases left between them. CDR3 nucleotide sequence: TGTGCTAGTGGTTTTTTCCGGGCGAACACCGGGGAGCTGTTTTTT. Protein sequence: CASGFFRANTGELFF.

This clone has a single count. The rearrangement uses TRBV29-1 and TRBJ2-6, with 9 bases that match TRBD1. Germline V gives CDR1 SQVTM, CDR2 ANQGSEA. The CDR3 loop spans 17 amino acids. With V trimmed by 2 bases and J by 2 bases, 7 bases remained unmatched. The CDR3 region has the DNA TGCAGCGTTGAACACAGGGGGCGGGTTCCTGGGGCCAACGTCCTGACTTTC. Translated: CSVEHRGRVPGANVLTF. The variable domain in full, with the rest retrieved from reference TRBV29-1 and TRBJ2-6, is SAVISQKPSRDICQRGTSLTIQCQVDSQVTMMFWYRQQPGQSLTLIATANQGSEATYESGFVIDKFPISRPNLTFSTLTVSNMSPEDSSIYLCSVEHRGRVPGANVLTFGAGSRLTVL.

The chain joins TRBV28 to TRBJ2-7; a possible D gene is TRBD2 (5 bases). The CDR3 is made up of 15 amino acids. The V end was cut by 5 bases, the J end by 0 bases, with 14 bases between. The V gene's germline CDR1 is MDHEN and CDR2 SYDVKM. The CDR3 DNA sequence: TGTGCCAGCAGTCCCGGTCCTAGCAGCTCCTACGAGCAGTACTTC. Its translation is CASSPGPSSSYEQYF.

The V gene is TRBV9, the J gene TRBJ1-3, with unresolved D. CDR1 and CDR2 (germline): SGDLS, YYNGEE. The V and J ends lost 3 bases and 10 bases respectively, with 14 bases between them. The CDR3 runs to 13 residues. The CDR3 loop is CASSGRTETTIYF. The CDR3 coding sequence is TGTGCCAGCAGCGGGCGGACGGAAACGACCATATATTTT.

This clone appeared a few times. J is TRBJ1-1 and V is TRBV7-9, with 7 bases fitting TRBD1. This CDR3 region has 15 residues. Unmatched junction bases numbered 3, after V lost 1 base and J lost 1 base. The germline V gene encodes CDR1 SEHNR and CDR2 FQNEAQ (reference sequence). The CDR3 loop is CASSLGGQWNTEAFF. The CDR3 DNA is TGTGCCAGCAGCTTAGGGGGACAGTGGAACACTGAAGCTTTCTTT.

This chain joins TRBV9 and TRBJ2-2; D may be TRBD1 or TRBD2 (5 bases each). Trimming cost V 5 bases and J 0 bases, with 11 bases left between them. The V gene's germline CDR1 is SGDLS and CDR2 YYNGEE. The CDR3 is 15 residues long. This CDR3 is CASRPGTANTGELFF. The CDR3 DNA follows: TGTGCCAGCAGACCCGGGACCGCGAACACCGGGGAGCTGTTTTTT. Full variable domain (missing parts from reference TRBV9 and TRBJ2-2): DSGVTQTPKHLITATGQRVTLRCSPRSGDLSVYWYQQSLDQGLQFLIQYYNGEERAKGNILERFSAQQFPDLHSELNLSSLELGDSALYFCASRPGTANTGELFFGEGSRLTVL.

The J gene is TRBJ1-1, the V gene TRBV7-9; D is uncertain. Germline V lookup: CDR1 SEHNR, CDR2 FQNEAQ (reference sequence). This CDR3 has 11 amino acids. Deletions cut 6 bases from V and 5 bases from J, with 7 bases between. In nucleotides, the CDR3 is TGTGCCAGCAGGTTGAGTACTGAAGCTTTCTTT. Its protein is CASRLSTEAFF.

This clone was seen only a few times. The V and J genes are TRBV14 and TRBJ2-7, with D perhaps given as TRBD1 or TRBD2 (5 bases each). Germline V gene data show CDR1 as SGHDN and CDR2 as FVKESK. V lost 1 base and J lost 3, with 10 bases in between. CDR3 size: 14 residues. The CDR3 loop reads CASSQAGTVYEQYF. CDR3 nucleotide sequence: TGTGCCAGCAGCCAAGCCGGGACGGTCTACGAGCAGTACTTC. Based on the CDR3 plus reference TRBV14 and TRBJ2-7, the full variable domain is EAGVTQFPSHSVIEKGQTVTLRCDPISGHDNLYWYRRVMGKEIKFLLHFVKESKQDESGMPNNRFLAERTGGTYSTLKVQPAELEDSGVYFCASSQAGTVYEQYFGPGTRLTVT.

This chain's CDR3 is CASSQSIPLQGPVYNEQFF. In DNA form, the CDR3 reads TGTGCCAGCAGCCAAAGTATCCCCCTACAGGGGCCGGTGTACAATGAGCAGTTCTTC. The V gene is TRBV14, the J gene TRBJ2-1; 7 bases are a match to TRBD1. The V gene end was trimmed by 2 bases and the J gene end by 4 bases; junction bases not matched to a gene: 17. The germline V gene encodes CDR1 SGHDN and CDR2 FVKESK. The CDR3 has 19 amino acids.

The chain uses TRBV7-9 and TRBJ1-2; 7 bases match TRBD1. The CDR3 spans 16 residues. V lost 5 bases and J lost 5; bases outside the gene matches: 14. Germline V CDR1 and CDR2: SEHNR, FQNEAQ (reference sequence). The CDR3 DNA reads as TGTGCCAGCAGCATCCCCGGGACAGAAGCTTGGTATGGCTACACCTTC. Translated: CASSIPGTEAWYGYTF.

Only one count was recorded for this clone. The rearrangement links TRBV6-1 to TRBJ1-5; 7 bases agree with TRBD1. This CDR3 spans 13 amino acids. CDR1 and CDR2 (germline): MNHNS, SASEGT. J was trimmed by 3 bases and V by 7 bases; bases with no gene match: 3. The DNA for the CDR3 is TGTGCCAGCACGGACAGGCTCAATCAGCCCCAGCATTTT. Translating gives CASTDRLNQPQHF.

The chain combines TRBV5-6 with TRBJ2-7; 8 positions match TRBD1. Germline CDR1 SGHDT, CDR2 YYEEEE. The CDR3 has 18 amino acids. After removal of 0 bases from V and 2 bases from J, the junction contained 13 bases not matched to a gene. The CDR3 is CASSLGIVGTGFTYEQYF. The CDR3 DNA is TGTGCCAGCAGCTTGGGAATCGTGGGGACAGGTTTCACCTACGAGCAGTACTTC.